Below, 25 T cell receptor beta chains from the same sample are listed, as sequenced in a study of beta chain features in type 1 diabetes. The study reverse transcribed the entire isolated RNA, so it sequenced expressed TCRB transcripts. Repertoires were generated with immunoSEQ multiplex PCR, while TCRdb's copy carries only in-frame clones and drops some. The sample yields around 450,000 clones, about an eighth seen once. The sample comprised naive CD4+ T cells from blood. Receptors were obtained from a woman aged 18 to 35 in good health.

This clone appeared a few times. This rearrangement joins TRBV7-2 to TRBJ1-2; D is ambiguous. This CDR3 region has 13 residues. Trimming shortened V by 2 bases and J by 6 bases, and 10 bases separated the two germline ends. Germline-derived CDR1 and CDR2 are SGHTA and FQGNSA. CDR3 DNA sequence: TGTGCCAGCAGCTTAATAGGATACGATGGCTACACCTTC. Translating it yields CASSLIGYDGYTF. The variable domain in full, completed from reference TRBV7-2 and TRBJ1-2, reads GAGVSQSPSNKVTEKGKDVELRCDPISGHTALYWYRQSLGQGLEFLIYFQGNSAPDKSGLPSDRFSAERTGGSVSTLTIQRTQQEDSAVYLCASSLIGYDGYTFGSGTRLTVV.

This clone was picked up a small number of times. The chain employs TRBV14 and TRBJ2-7, with D possibly TRBD2 on 6 matching bases. Trimming took off 5 bases at V and 6 bases at J, with 14 bases between the two ends. This CDR3 is 13 amino acids long. Looked up from germline, CDR1 is SGHDN and CDR2 is FVKESK. The CDR3 nucleotides read TGTGCCAGCAGCTCTCTGCGGGGCTCCGAGCAGTACTTC. The encoded protein is CASSSLRGSEQYF.

The chain couples TRBV19 to TRBJ1-4, with 7 bases that match TRBD1. V was clipped by 3 bases and J by 5 bases; unmatched bases: 3. This CDR3 is 14 amino acids long. The germline gives CDR1 LNHDA, CDR2 SQIVND (reference sequence). The CDR3 coding sequence is TGTGCCAGTAGTATGGGGACAGAGAATGAAAAACTGTTTTTT. Translating gives CASSMGTENEKLFF.

This clone was seen only a few times. The chain couples TRBV4-2 to TRBJ1-2, with D unclear. V lost 0 bases, J lost 2 bases, and 16 bases lay in between. The V gene's germline CDR1 is LGHNA and CDR2 YNFKEQ. CDR3 size: 17 residues. The CDR3 region has the DNA TGTGCCAGCAGCCAAGATCTTTCAGCGGGAGGGAACTATGGCTACACCTTC. This encodes CASSQDLSAGGNYGYTF.

This clone was observed a handful of times. The CDR3 here is CASSPPAETQYF. CDR3 in DNA: TGTGCCAGCTCACCACCGGCGGAGACCCAGTACTTC. The chain recombines TRBV18 with TRBJ2-5; D remains unclear. The CDR3 loop spans 12 amino acids. The V end lost 0 bases, the J end lost 5 bases, and 4 bases lay between the germline ends. Germline CDR1 reads KGHSH; CDR2 reads LQKENI.

The CDR3 coding sequence is TGTGCCAGCAGCGCCCGAGATAATTCACCCCTCCACTTT. Amino acid sequence: CASSARDNSPLHF. The rearrangement links TRBV9 to TRBJ1-6; no definite D call. Germline V CDR1 and CDR2: SGDLS, YYNGEE. The CDR3 has 13 residues. Trimming took off 3 bases at V and 5 bases at J, with 6 bases between the two ends. The full variable domain, in which reference TRBV9 and TRBJ1-6 provide the parts outside the CDR3, is DSGVTQTPKHLITATGQRVTLRCSPRSGDLSVYWYQQSLDQGLQFLIQYYNGEERAKGNILERFSAQQFPDLHSELNLSSLELGDSALYFCASSARDNSPLHFGNGTRLTVT.

The rearrangement uses TRBV6-6 and TRBJ2-1; TRBD1 agrees at 9 bases. Germline CDR1 reads MNHNY; CDR2 reads SVGAGI (reference sequence). The ends lost 1 base at V and 7 bases at J; junction bases unmatched: 8. This CDR3 comprises 16 residues. CDR3 residues: CASSYWGQGYENEQFF. CDR3 DNA sequence: TGTGCCAGCAGTTACTGGGGACAGGGATATGAAAATGAGCAGTTCTTC.

The chain is built from TRBV5-1 and TRBJ2-5; D possibly corresponds to TRBD1 (6 bases). Germline values: CDR1 SGHRS, CDR2 YFSETQ. V lost 4 bases to trimming and J lost 2 bases, with 12 bases between them. The CDR3 is made up of 14 amino acids. CDR3 loop: CASSPGDTQETQYF. The CDR3 DNA follows: TGCGCCAGCAGCCCAGGGGACACGCAAGAGACCCAGTACTTC.

This clone turned up a few times. The chain joins TRBV5-4 to TRBJ2-3; 7 nucleotides match TRBD2. The ends lost 1 base at V and 1 base at J; junction bases unmatched: 6. The germline gives CDR1 SGHNT, CDR2 YYREEE (reference sequence). This CDR3 is built from 16 residues. The chain's CDR3 is CASSLKSAGGTDTQYF. In nucleotides, the CDR3 is TGTGCCAGCAGCTTGAAGTCTGCGGGGGGCACAGATACGCAGTATTTT.

This clone turned up a few times. The chain has TRBV18 and TRBJ2-7, with 8 bases matching TRBD1. Germline CDR1 KGHSH, CDR2 LQKENI. The V segment lost 4 bases and the J segment 4 bases; nucleotides outside the gene matches: 9. The CDR3 has 15 residues. CDR3 sequence reads: CASSQFPDRAYEQYF. The CDR3 region has the DNA TGTGCCAGCTCACAATTCCCGGACAGGGCGTACGAGCAGTACTTC.

The rearrangement uses TRBV18 and TRBJ2-1; TRBD1 aligns across 7 bases. V lost 3 bases to trimming and J lost 3 bases; unmatched junction nucleotides: 5. Germline V gene data show CDR1 as KGHSH and CDR2 as LQKENI. This CDR3 is 15 amino acids long. The CDR3, as DNA: TGTGCCAGCTCACCCGCCGGGACAGACTACAATGAGCAGTTCTTC. It encodes CASSPAGTDYNEQFF.

The table lists this clone with a few counts. The V gene is TRBV7-3, the J gene TRBJ2-7, with TRBD2 matching over 9 bases. The germline V gene encodes CDR1 SGHTA and CDR2 FQGTGA. The CDR3 sequence is 16 residues long. After removal of 0 bases from V and 4 bases from J, the junction contained 7 bases not matched to a gene. CDR3 in amino acids: CASSLTGSSGIYEQYF. The CDR3, as DNA: TGTGCCAGCAGCTTAACTGGATCTAGCGGGATATACGAGCAGTACTTC.

This clone was detected a few times. The rearrangement uses TRBV13 and TRBJ2-5; TRBD2 matches 8 bases. The CDR3 is 15 residues long. Germline V CDR1 and CDR2: PRHDT, FYEKMQ (reference sequence). With 2 bases clipped from V and 2 bases from J, the junction kept 4 bases outside the gene matches. CDR3: CASSLLRGEQETQYF. CDR3 in DNA: TGTGCCAGCAGCTTATTGCGGGGGGAACAAGAGACCCAGTACTTC.

V gene TRBV7-9 combines with J gene TRBJ2-3; D remains ambiguous. V was cut by 3 bases and J by 2 bases, with 9 bases left in between. This CDR3 spans 14 amino acids. Per germline, CDR1 SEHNR and CDR2 FQNEAQ (reference sequence). The CDR3 sequence: CASSLVLPTDTQYF. DNA for the CDR3: TGTGCCAGCAGCTTGGTCCTTCCCACAGATACGCAGTATTTT.

This clone was counted only a few times. This chain uses TRBV2 with TRBJ2-3, with D possibly being TRBD1 (5 bases). The V and J ends lost 4 bases and 6 bases respectively, with 17 bases between them. Germline V lookup: CDR1 SNHLY, CDR2 FYNNEI. The CDR3 spans 15 residues. CDR3 nucleotide sequence: TGTGCCAGCAGTGTCAGACCCCGACAGCTGGATACGCAGTATTTT. Its translation is CASSVRPRQLDTQYF.

The V gene is TRBV7-3, the J gene TRBJ2-7; 9 nucleotides line up with TRBD2. Germline V CDR1 and CDR2: SGHTA, FQGTGA. The CDR3 length is 15 residues. Trimming cost V 0 bases and J 4 bases; bases outside gene matches: 4. The CDR3 nucleotides are TGTGCCAGCAGCTTAACGGCGGGAGGGGCTTACGAGCAGTACTTC. Its translation is CASSLTAGGAYEQYF.

This clone was recorded a few times. This chain joins TRBV2 and TRBJ2-3; no definite D call. V was pared by 2 bases and J by 2 bases, with 11 bases between. Germline CDR1 SNHLY, CDR2 FYNNEI. The CDR3 has 15 residues. This chain's CDR3 is CASSEYGPNTDTQYF. The DNA of the CDR3 is TGTGCCAGCAGTGAATATGGTCCTAACACAGATACGCAGTATTTT.

V is TRBV15 and J is TRBJ2-1; 7 nucleotides align to TRBD2. Germline CDR1 is LNHNV and CDR2 is YYDKDF (reference sequence). V trimming: 0 bases; J trimming: 7 bases; junction bases outside the gene matches: 6. The CDR3 length is 15 residues. The CDR3 bases are TGTGCCACCAGCAGAGATCGCCGGGAGGCAAATGAGCAGTTCTTC. Its protein product is CATSRDRREANEQFF.

The rearrangement joins TRBV4-3 to TRBJ1-5; D not resolved. The CDR3 sequence is 14 residues long. The V and J ends lost 1 base and 4 bases respectively, with 8 bases between them. Germline V gene sequence: CDR1 LGHNA, CDR2 YSLEER. The chain's CDR3 is CASSQGLMNQPQHF. Written as DNA, the CDR3 is TGCGCCAGCAGCCAAGGGCTCATGAATCAGCCCCAGCATTTT.

The rearrangement links TRBV30 to TRBJ1-5; D not certain. V was pared by 3 bases and J by 4 bases, with 16 bases between. The CDR3 has 15 residues. Germline lookup yields CDR1 GTSNPN and CDR2 SVGIG (reference sequence). The CDR3 nucleotides are TGTGCCTGGAGGGCTTCTCCAAAACTGAATCAGCCCCAGCATTTT. This codes for CAWRASPKLNQPQHF.

This clone was seen a few times. V is TRBV18 and J is TRBJ1-1, with no clear D. Germline CDR1 KGHSH, CDR2 LQKENI. V was trimmed by 4 bases and J by 6 bases, leaving 9 bases between them. The CDR3 contains 12 residues. This CDR3 reads CASSLNEAEAFF. Here the CDR3 DNA reads TGTGCCAGCTCACTGAACGAGGCTGAAGCTTTCTTT.

The rearrangement uses TRBV29-1 and TRBJ1-2; unclear D gene. V lost 6 bases, J lost 0 bases, and 14 bases lay in between. This CDR3 contains 14 residues. CDR1 and CDR2 from the germline V gene are SQVTM and ANQGSEA. The CDR3 loop reads CSVGPVLANYGYTF. The CDR3 DNA reads TGCAGCGTGGGCCCCGTACTAGCTAACTATGGCTACACCTTC.

In this sample, this clone turned up a few times. V is TRBV9 and J is TRBJ1-2, with D perhaps matching TRBD1 (6 bases). The CDR3 extends over 12 amino acids. Trimming shortened V by 3 bases and J by 7 bases, and 10 bases separated the two germline ends. CDR1 is SGDLS and CDR2 is YYNGEE in the germline V gene. CDR3 sequence: CASSATGFGYTF. The DNA of the CDR3 is TGTGCCAGCAGCGCCACAGGGTTTGGCTACACCTTC.

In its sample, this clone was seen a few times. The chain employs TRBV9 and TRBJ2-4; TRBD2 matches 9 bases. After removal of 4 bases from V and 2 bases from J, the junction contained 7 bases not matched to a gene. This CDR3 spans 16 amino acids. CDR1 is SGDLS, CDR2 YYNGEE, per germline. The CDR3 spells CASSSRGGAPKNIQYF. The DNA of the CDR3 is TGTGCCAGCAGCTCGCGGGGGGGCGCCCCCAAAAACATTCAGTACTTC.

The chain employs TRBV7-2 and TRBJ2-1; 7 nucleotides line up with TRBD2. The CDR3 runs to 15 residues. Germline CDR1 SGHTA, CDR2 FQGNSA. With V trimmed by 1 base and J by 3 bases, 3 bases remained unmatched. The CDR3 nucleotides are TGTGCCAGCAGCTTAGATCTAGCGGTCTACAATGAGCAGTTCTTC. Encoded protein: CASSLDLAVYNEQFF. The variable domain in full, completed from reference TRBV7-2 and TRBJ2-1, reads GAGVSQSPSNKVTEKGKDVELRCDPISGHTALYWYRQSLGQGLEFLIYFQGNSAPDKSGLPSDRFSAERTGGSVSTLTIQRTQQEDSAVYLCASSLDLAVYNEQFFGPGTRLTVL.